This T cell receptor (beta chain) was identified during a study of blood T cell repertoires in COVID-19. Study overall: The study drew acute and convalescent COVID-19 samples from the United States, Italy and Spain. PBMCs, B-cell-depleted T cells, or T cells provided the cDNA or gDNA that made up the material.

Using immunoSEQ multiplex PCR, the repertoire was profiled, and TCRdb retains in-frame clones only, with some absent. Found here are 95,000 to 150,000 clones, approximately 90% of them singletons; the top ten hold over 1%. CDR1 is LGHNA, CDR2 YSLEER, per germline. Trimming removed 0 bases from V and 0 bases from J, with 6 bases in between. This CDR3 spans 14 amino acids. Source material: peripheral blood. The receptor comes from a woman older than 75 with acute or convalescent COVID-19. The chain recombines TRBV4-3 with TRBJ2-7; D not resolved. CDR3 sequence: CASSQDWSSYEQYF. The CDR3 coding sequence is TGCGCCAGCAGCCAAGATTGGAGCTCCTACGAGCAGTACTTC.